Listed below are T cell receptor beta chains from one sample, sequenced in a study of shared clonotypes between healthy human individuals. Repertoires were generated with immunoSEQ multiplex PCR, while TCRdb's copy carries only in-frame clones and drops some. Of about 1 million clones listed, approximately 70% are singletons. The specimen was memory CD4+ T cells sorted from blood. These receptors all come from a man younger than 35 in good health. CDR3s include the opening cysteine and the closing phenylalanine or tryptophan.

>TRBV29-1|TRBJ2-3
CSVEMRLSTDTQYF
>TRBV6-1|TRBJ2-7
CASSAFSSGKAYEQYF
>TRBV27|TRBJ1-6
CASSLNRGLNLALHF
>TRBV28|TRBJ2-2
CASMTGDRGAGELFF
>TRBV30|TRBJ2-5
CAWSVREGETQYF
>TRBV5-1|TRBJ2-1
CASSSGVQAVNEQFF
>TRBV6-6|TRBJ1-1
CASSSTGANTEAFF
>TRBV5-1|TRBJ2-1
CASSGGQQEFF
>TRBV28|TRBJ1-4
CASSLFPLTGGGINEKLFF
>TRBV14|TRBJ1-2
CASSPFVVLRGENRGGGYTF
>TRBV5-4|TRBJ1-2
CASSLMGQPYGYTF
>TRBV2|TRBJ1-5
CASSEGQAPQHF
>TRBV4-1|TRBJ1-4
CASSHPNHRVVEKLFF
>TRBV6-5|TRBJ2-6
CASNQASSGANVLTF
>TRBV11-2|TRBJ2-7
CASSLASSYEQYF
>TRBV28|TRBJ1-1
CASTKGLPTEAFF
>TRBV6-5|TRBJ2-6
CASLGSGANVLTF
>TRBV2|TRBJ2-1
CASSETSGREIEQFF
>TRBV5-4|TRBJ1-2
CASSLATGANYGYTF
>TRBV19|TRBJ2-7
CASSIEGGSSPYEQYF
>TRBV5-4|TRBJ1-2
CASSSQGAKALRGYTF
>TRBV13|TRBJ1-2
CASSLNQGIYGYTF
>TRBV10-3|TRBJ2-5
CAISGGQQETQYF
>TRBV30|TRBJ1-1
CAWSVGAANTEAFF
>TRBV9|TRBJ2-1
CASSALGGSVGNEQFF
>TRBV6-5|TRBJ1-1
CASRSNTEAFF
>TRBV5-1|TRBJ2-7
CASSLEGIGVSGEQYF
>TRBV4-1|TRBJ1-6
CASSHQTGNNSPLHF
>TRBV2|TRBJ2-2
CASSERINGELFF
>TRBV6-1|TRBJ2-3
CASSDWERGGTDTQYF
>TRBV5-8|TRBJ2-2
CASSSGPRGYGELFF
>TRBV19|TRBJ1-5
CASSPGTGNPSSFNQPQHF
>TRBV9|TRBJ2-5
CASSDRASETQYF
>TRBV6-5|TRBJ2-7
CASSYSRVHEQYF
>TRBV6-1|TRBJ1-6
CASSVGQNSPLHF
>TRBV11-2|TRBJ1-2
CASSLDRNYGYTF
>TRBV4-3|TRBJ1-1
CASSQSWENTEAFF
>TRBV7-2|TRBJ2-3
CASSWGAGGRTSGQYF
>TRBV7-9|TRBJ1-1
CASSYRGTEAFF
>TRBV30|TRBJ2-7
CAWSLGGRWYEQYF
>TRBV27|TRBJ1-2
CASSTTNYGYTF
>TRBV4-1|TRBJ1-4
CASSLTGNEKLFF
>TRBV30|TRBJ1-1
CAYRPGQGYDTEAFF
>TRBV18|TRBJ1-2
CASSLSTGGYTF
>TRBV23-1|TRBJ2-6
CASSQSVGEGANVLTF
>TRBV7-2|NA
CASSSVSYEQYF
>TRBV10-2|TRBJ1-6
CASSEAGESRKSLHF
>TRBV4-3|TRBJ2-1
CASSQDGGANEQFF
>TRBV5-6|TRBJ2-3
CASSLYRVITDTQYF
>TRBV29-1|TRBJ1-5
CSVEEGNLDTLSGQPQHF
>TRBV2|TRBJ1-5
CASSEGGGPYQPQHF